The entry below gives a single T cell receptor (beta chain) sequence along with its context. The antigen remains unidentified. The data are from a study of Ad26.COV2.S vaccination and SARS-CoV-2 variants. Only in-frame clones appear in the TCRdb table, and some are missing; sequencing was by immunoSEQ multiplex PCR. The sample has 400,000 to 500,000 clones; roughly nine tenths are singletons. Treatment specified: some 20 received Ad26.COV2.S at low or high dose, single or two shots; 5 received placebo; per-sample allocation not given. The samples date from day 63 after the first vaccine or placebo injection. It was Wuhan-strain SARS-CoV-2 spike that the Ad26 vaccine vector expressed. Study-wide points: Relative to placebo recipients, vaccine recipients exhibited elevated spike-specific TCR breadth.

The sequence derives from a person aged 18-65 years who received the Ad26.COV2.S COVID-19 vaccine or a placebo. The source was peripheral blood, collected in a trial of Ad26.COV2.S vaccine versus placebo.

This CDR3 reads CASSLGGPHSGNTIYF. CDR3 sequence (DNA): TGCGCCAGCAGCTTGGGGGGACCCCACTCTGGAAACACCATATATTTT. The V and J genes are TRBV5-1 and TRBJ1-3, with D perhaps TRBD1 (5 bases). Germline V gives CDR1 SGHRS, CDR2 YFSETQ. The CDR3 sequence is 16 residues long. V lost 0 bases, J lost 0 bases, and 10 bases lay in between.